These 18 T cell receptor beta chains share one sample of origin, sequenced in a study of cytomegalovirus exposure and HLA in healthy donors. This PCR relied on a set of 60 Vbeta primers and 13 Jbeta primers. Data came from immunoSEQ multiplex PCR; TCRdb stores just in-frame clones and leaves some out. This sample has some 250,000 clones; 82% occur once, and the top ten carry 5% to 6%. The material sequenced was PBMCs. The source is a woman in her forties in good health and CMV-seropositive.

Comment on this clone: A junction boundary mismatches the germline segment, possibly from a read error. The V and J genes are TRBV7-9 and TRBJ1-1; TRBD1 might be the D (6 bases). Germline lookup yields CDR1 SEHNR and CDR2 FQNEAQ (reference sequence). This CDR3 is built from 15 residues. CDR3 in amino acids: CSSSTYQGMNTEAFF. The CDR3 DNA follows: TGTTCCAGCAGCACGTACCAGGGGATGAACACTGAAGCTTTCTTT.

This sequence joins TRBV5-4 and TRBJ2-2, with 8 positions matching TRBD1. V shed 0 bases and J 2 bases; nucleotides not matched to a gene: 6. The germline V gene has CDR1 SGHNT and CDR2 YYREEE (reference sequence). CDR3 length: 17 amino acids. The DNA for the CDR3 is TGTGCCAGCAGCTTGGAATTGGACAGGGTAAACACCGGGGAGCTGTTTTTT. This codes for CASSLELDRVNTGELFF.

V usage is TRBV4-2 and J usage is TRBJ1-2, with D perhaps TRBD1 (6 bases). Germline V gene data show CDR1 as LGHNA and CDR2 as YNFKEQ. V lost 1 base and J lost 3, with 15 bases in between. There are 16 residues in the CDR3. In DNA, the CDR3 is TGTGCCAGCAGCCAAGGGCAGGGGCGCTTGGACTATGGCTACACCTTC. It codes for CASSQGQGRLDYGYTF.

The chain has TRBV6-5 and TRBJ1-4; 7 nucleotides line up with TRBD1. Unmatched junction bases numbered 11, after V lost 5 bases and J lost 11 bases. The germline V gene encodes CDR1 MNHEY and CDR2 SVGAGI. The CDR3 has 14 residues. The chain's CDR3 is CASSIVFGTAKLFF. In DNA form, the CDR3 reads TGTGCCAGCAGTATCGTATTCGGGACAGCGAAACTGTTTTTT.

This clone showed up just a few times. The rearrangement joins TRBV5-1 to TRBJ1-1; possibly TRBD1 for D (6 bases). V lost 4 bases to trimming and J lost 1 base, with 11 bases between them. Germline-derived CDR1 and CDR2 are SGHRS and YFSETQ. The CDR3 covers 14 residues. This CDR3 is CASSQTGRNTEAFF. The CDR3 DNA is TGCGCCAGCAGCCAAACAGGGAGGAACACTGAAGCTTTCTTT.

The chain has TRBV28 and TRBJ1-4; the D is unclear. The ends were cut back, 5 bases at V and 0 bases at J, with 13 bases in the middle. Looked up from germline, CDR1 is MDHEN and CDR2 is SYDVKM. The CDR3 consists of 16 residues. DNA of the CDR3: TGTGCCAGCAGTCTAGCTACGGGAACAACTAATGAAAAACTGTTTTTT. Protein sequence: CASSLATGTTNEKLFF.

This clone showed up just a few times. V and J are TRBV7-6 and TRBJ2-1, with TRBD2 identical over 7 bases. The length of the CDR3 is 15 residues. Germline V gene lookup returns CDR1 SGHVS and CDR2 FNYEAQ. Unmatched junction bases numbered 6, after V lost 1 base and J lost 6 bases. The CDR3 DNA follows: TGTGCCAGCAGCTTAGAGGCTAGCGGAAGCAATGAGCAGTTCTTC. This encodes CASSLEASGSNEQFF.

J is TRBJ1-1 and V is TRBV29-1; no firm D call. This CDR3 contains 12 residues. In germline, CDR1 is SQVTM, CDR2 ANQGSEA. Trimming removed 6 bases from V and 4 bases from J, with 12 bases in between. The DNA of the CDR3 is TGCAGCGTCGCGAGAGAGGTCACTGAAGCTTTCTTT. This codes for CSVAREVTEAFF.

The J gene is TRBJ1-1, the V gene TRBV29-1, with a weak D call TRBD1 (5 bases). Germline V lookup: CDR1 SQVTM, CDR2 ANQGSEA. Trimming left V 7 bases short and J 6 bases short, with 21 bases between. This CDR3 is built from 14 residues. CDR3 coding DNA: TGCAGCGACCTCACTGAAGGTGCCAGGGCTGAAGCTTTCTTT. It codes for CSDLTEGARAEAFF. The full variable domain, rest sourced from reference TRBV29-1 and TRBJ1-1, is SAVISQKPSRDICQRGTSLTIQCQVDSQVTMMFWYRQQPGQSLTLIATANQGSEATYESGFVIDKFPISRPNLTFSTLTVSNMSPEDSSIYLCSDLTEGARAEAFFGQGTRLTVV.

This chain joins TRBV5-5 and TRBJ1-1, with D perhaps TRBD1 (6 bases). V gave up 4 bases and J gave up 8 bases, with 18 bases separating them. This CDR3 is built from 14 residues. Germline V gene sequence: CDR1 SGHKS, CDR2 YYEKEE (reference sequence). The CDR3 spells CASSPYTGFIEAFF. CDR3 DNA: TGTGCCAGCAGCCCTTATACAGGGTTTATCGAAGCTTTCTTT.

The chain links TRBV4-3 to TRBJ1-3, with 13 positions matching TRBD2. The J call could be wrong; TRBJ2-2 is a better fit for the DNA end. Germline values: CDR1 LGHNA, CDR2 YSLEER. CDR3 length: 18 amino acids. In DNA form, the CDR3 reads TGCGCCAGCAGCCAAAGAGGACTAGCGGGAGAAAGTCCCGGGGAGCTGTTTTTT. It specifies CASSQRGLAGESPGELFF.

This sequence joins TRBV11-1 and TRBJ2-5; 8 positions match TRBD2. J gave up 5 bases and V 3 bases, and 5 bases lay outside the gene matches. This CDR3 region has 14 residues. CDR1 and CDR2 from the germline V gene are SGHAT and FQDESV (reference sequence). CDR3 in amino acids: CASSFGGVKETQYF. The CDR3 DNA reads as TGTGCCAGCAGCTTCGGGGGGGTAAAGGAGACCCAGTACTTC.

In regard to this clone: Different DNA sequences within this sample yield the same CDR3. This chain links TRBV11-2 with TRBJ1-1; tentatively, D is TRBD1 (6 bases). V lost 1 base and J lost 5, with 11 bases in between. Per germline, CDR1 SGHAT and CDR2 FQNNGV. CDR3 length: 14 amino acids. Here the CDR3 DNA reads TGTGCCAGCAGCTTAGGAGGGGGGGGAACTGAAGCTTTCTTT. This codes for CASSLGGGGTEAFF.

This chain uses TRBV5-6 with TRBJ1-2; 9 bases line up with TRBD1. Germline V gives CDR1 SGHDT, CDR2 YYEEEE. The CDR3 covers 14 residues. J lost 6 bases, V lost 6 bases, and 9 bases had no gene match. CDR3 amino acids: CASKARDRADGYTF. Here the CDR3 DNA reads TGTGCCAGCAAAGCAAGGGACAGGGCGGATGGCTACACCTTC.

The chain carries TRBV25-1 and TRBJ1-3, with D unresolved. Germline lookup yields CDR1 MGHDK and CDR2 SYGVNS. V dropped 1 base and J dropped 4 bases, with 11 bases sitting between them. The length of the CDR3 is 15 residues. This CDR3 is CASSELSQIGNTIYF. The CDR3 region has the DNA TGTGCCAGCAGTGAATTATCCCAGATCGGAAACACCATATATTTT.

The table lists this clone with a few counts. The CDR3 coding sequence is TGTGCCAGCAGTTACTATAGCGGGGGGGCCTATGAGCAGTTCTTC. It encodes CASSYYSGGAYEQFF. The rearrangement links TRBV6-5 to TRBJ2-1; 11 bases map to TRBD2. The CDR3 runs 15 residues. Germline loops: CDR1 MNHEY, CDR2 SVGAGI. V dropped 1 base and J dropped 8; count of bases not matched to a gene: 4.

This clone was seen a few times. The chain employs TRBV5-6 and TRBJ2-3, with D tentatively TRBD2 (6 bases). The CDR3 loop spans 18 amino acids. Trimming took off 3 bases at V and 1 base at J, with 21 bases between the two ends. Germline assignment: CDR1 SGHDT and CDR2 YYEEEE. The CDR3 reads CASSWGIGGDLRTDTQYF. CDR3 coding DNA: TGTGCCAGCAGCTGGGGGATAGGCGGGGATCTTCGCACAGATACGCAGTATTTT.

Concerning this clone: Other DNA sequences in the sample encode the same CDR3. The DNA for the CDR3 is TGTGCCAGCAGTGACGGAGGTAGGTATGGCTACACCTTC. The encoded protein is CASSDGGRYGYTF. The chain recombines TRBV6-4 with TRBJ1-2; no clear D gene. CDR1 is MRHNA and CDR2 is SNTAGT in the germline V gene. The CDR3 runs to 13 residues. Trimming stripped 2 bases from V and 5 bases from J, with 9 bases between.